The rows below give T cell receptor beta chains drawn from one sample of a study of T cell repertoires in cytomegalovirus infection. TCRdb ran MiXCR on the reads and lists one entry per CDR3 protein. The sample includes a few hundred thousand distinct CDR3 sequences, about a sixth of them seen just once. Sequencing used PBMCs. Source of these receptors: a human donor in good health (CMV status not recorded). Some clones in this sample may be carry-over from other donors' samples. CDR3s include the opening cysteine and the closing phenylalanine or tryptophan. The D gene is left open where the match is weak. Clone size is given for some rows only: seen once, a few or many times, or a class if the clone is expanded.

D	V	size	J	DNA	CDR3
TRBD1	TRBV12-3/TRBV12-4	many	TRBJ1-6	TGTGCCAGCAGCGGGGGGACAGGTGGTAATTCACCCCTCCACTTT	CASSGGTGGNSPLHF
NA	TRBV29-1	few	TRBJ2-5	TGCAGCGTACTCCGACGGTTTGCTATGAGAGAGACCCAGTACTTC	CSVLRRFAMRETQYF
NA	TRBV5-1	few	TRBJ2-1	TGCGCCAGCAGCTACCAGGTCCCGTCCTACAATGAGCAGTTCTTC	CASSYQVPSYNEQFF
NA	TRBV6-2/TRBV6-3	NA	TRBJ2-7	TGTGCCAGCAACTCGGGTATTAGGCGCTACGAGCAGTACTTC	CASNSGIRRYEQYF
TRBD1	TRBV29-1	NA	TRBJ2-1	TGCAGCGTTGGTCAGGGGGCGAACAATGAGCAGTTCTTC	CSVGQGANNEQFF
NA	TRBV12-3/TRBV12-4	many	TRBJ1-5	TGTGCCAGCAGTCTCATGGGTCAGCCCCAGCATTTT	CASSLMGQPQHF
TRBD2	TRBV20-1	NA	TRBJ2-2	TGCAGTGCTATACCCGGGGGGACCGGGGAGCTGTTTTTT	CSAIPGGTGELFF
NA	TRBV7-9	few	TRBJ2-1	TGTGCCAGCCGAAGTAGGGGCTCCTACAATGAGCAGTTCTTC	CASRSRGSYNEQFF
NA	TRBV10-2	few	TRBJ2-7	TGCGCCGCACCCGGCGGGCTCTCCTACGAGCAGTACTTC	CAAPGGLSYEQYF
NA	TRBV12-3/TRBV12-4	few	TRBJ1-1	TGTGCCAGCAGCCTTAGGAGGGACACTGAAGCTTTCTTT	CASSLRRDTEAFF
NA	TRBV7-2	many	TRBJ2-3	TGTGCCAGCAGCTTTTGGGGGGCAGATACGCAGTATTTT	CASSFWGADTQYF
TRBD2	TRBV5-4	few	TRBJ2-5	TGTGCCAGCAGCCCCCGTGCGGCTAGCGGGGGCCAAGAGACCCAGTACTTC	CASSPRAASGGQETQYF
NA	TRBV19	few	TRBJ1-2	TGTGCCAGTAGTACGTCCCGGGGACTTTTCTATGGCTACACCTTC	CASSTSRGLFYGYTF
NA	TRBV2	NA	TRBJ1-5	TGTGCCAGCAGTGGGAATTTGCAGCCCCAGCATTTT	CASSGNLQPQHF
TRBD1	TRBV29-1	NA	TRBJ2-5	TGCAGCGTTGGTGGACAGGGCCAAGAGACCCAGTACTTC	CSVGGQGQETQYF
NA	TRBV28	NA	TRBJ1-1	TGTGCCAGCAGCACACCCAGGGAGGTGAACACTGAAGCTTTCTTT	CASSTPREVNTEAFF
NA	TRBV12-3/TRBV12-4	many	TRBJ2-7	TGTGCCAGCAGTTTAGTCCCAGGGAGCTCCTACGAGCAGTACTTC	CASSLVPGSSYEQYF
NA	TRBV6-2/TRBV6-3	NA	TRBJ2-7	TGTGCCAGCGGACCGTGGGGCGAGCAGTACTTC	CASGPWGEQYF
NA	TRBV5-1	few	TRBJ1-6	TGCGCCAGCAGCTGGACGTTAGAATCACCCCTCCACTTT	CASSWTLESPLHF
NA	TRBV7-9	many	TRBJ1-1	TGTGCCAGCAGCCTAACCGGGGGCCTCCACACTGAAGCTTTCTTT	CASSLTGGLHTEAFF
NA	TRBV6-2/TRBV6-3	NA	TRBJ1-1	TGTGCCAGCAGTTCTGACTTAAGCACTGAAGCTTTCTTT	CASSSDLSTEAFF
NA	TRBV7-8	NA	TRBJ1-3	TGTGCCAGCAGCAGACGGACCGATGGAAACACCATATATTTT	CASSRRTDGNTIYF
NA	TRBV7-2	many	TRBJ1-1	TGTGCCAGCAGCTTAGTTCAGAACACTGAAGCTTTCTTT	CASSLVQNTEAFF
NA	TRBV11-2	many	TRBJ2-7	TGTGCCAGCAGCTTAAGGGACCCCGGTCGGGTCGAGCAGTACTTC	CASSLRDPGRVEQYF
NA	TRBV7-2	many	TRBJ2-3	TGTGCCAGCAGAACAACAAGGGACACAGATACGCAGTATTTT	CASRTTRDTDTQYF
NA	TRBV4-1	once	TRBJ2-5	TGCGCCAGCAGCCAACTGGGAGGTGGATCCCAGTACTTC	CASSQLGGGSQYF